These T cell receptor beta chains were read from a single sample in a study of blood T cell repertoires in COVID-19. Data came from immunoSEQ multiplex PCR; TCRdb stores just in-frame clones and leaves some out. The sample has approximately 250,000 clones, over 90% seen once. The specimen was peripheral blood. These receptors originate from a man aged 30 to 39 with COVID-19, enrolled during active disease. The CDR3 runs from the conserved cysteine through the conserved F or W. D genes are given only for firm matches. Size is omitted from some rows. Given values are once, few, many or a class for expanded clones.

d_gene	abundance	v_gene	j_gene	CDR3nt	CDR3aa
.	.	TRBV5-1	TRBJ1-3	TGCGCCAGCAGCTTGGCAGGGTCTGGAAACACCATATATTTT	CASSLAGSGNTIYF
TRBD1	.	TRBV6-4	TRBJ1-5	TGTGCCAGCAAAGTGTGGACAGGGGGCAATCAGCCCCAGCATTTT	CASKVWTGGNQPQHF
TRBD1	once	TRBV4-1	TRBJ1-1	TGCGCCAGCAGCCAAGAGCAGGGGGCTGAAGCTTTCTTT	CASSQEQGAEAFF
.	.	TRBV6-5	TRBJ2-3	TGTGCCAGCAGGGACTCATTCCGCGTAGATACGCAGTATTTT	CASRDSFRVDTQYF
TRBD2	.	TRBV9	TRBJ2-5	TGTGCCAGCAGCGTGGGCGGGGGGACAGAGACCCAGTACTTC	CASSVGGGTETQYF
.	.	TRBV7-9	TRBJ1-2	TGTGCCAGCAGCCCAACGGGACAATCCCCAGCTAACTATGGCTACACCTTC	CASSPTGQSPANYGYTF
.	.	TRBV10-2	TRBJ1-1	TGCGCCAGCAGTGAGTCACGGGGTATTGACACTGAAGCTTTCTTT	CASSESRGIDTEAFF
TRBD1	.	TRBV6-1	TRBJ1-6	TGTGCCAGCAGTGAATTCGCGACAGGGGATAATTCACCCCTCCACTTT	CASSEFATGDNSPLHF
TRBD2	.	TRBV10-2	TRBJ2-1	TGCGCCATTGCGCGGGGGGGCTCCTACAATGAGCAGTTCTTC	CAIARGGSYNEQFF
.	.	TRBV30	TRBJ1-3	TGTGCCTGGAGGGAGACCCCCTTAAGAAGCGGAAACACCATATATTTT	CAWRETPLRSGNTIYF